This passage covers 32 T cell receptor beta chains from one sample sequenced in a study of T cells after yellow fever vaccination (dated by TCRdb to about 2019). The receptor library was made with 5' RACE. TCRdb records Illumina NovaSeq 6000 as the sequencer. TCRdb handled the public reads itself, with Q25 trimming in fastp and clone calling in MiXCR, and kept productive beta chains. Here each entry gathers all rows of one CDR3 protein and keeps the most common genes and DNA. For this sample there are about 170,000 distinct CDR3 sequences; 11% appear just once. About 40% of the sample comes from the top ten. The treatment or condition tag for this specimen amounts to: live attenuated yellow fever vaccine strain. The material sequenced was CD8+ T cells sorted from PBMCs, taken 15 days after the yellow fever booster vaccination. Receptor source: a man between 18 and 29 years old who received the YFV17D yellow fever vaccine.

The CDR3 here is CASSLLTGADEKLFF. CDR3 in DNA: TGTGCCAGCAGCCTCCTGACGGGCGCGGACGAAAAACTGTTTTTT. The rearrangement links TRBV6-2 or TRBV6-3 to TRBJ1-4, with D hard to call. V dropped 6 bases and J dropped 8 bases, with 19 bases sitting between them. Germline-derived CDR1 and CDR2 are MNHEY and SVGEGT. The CDR3 sequence is 15 residues long.

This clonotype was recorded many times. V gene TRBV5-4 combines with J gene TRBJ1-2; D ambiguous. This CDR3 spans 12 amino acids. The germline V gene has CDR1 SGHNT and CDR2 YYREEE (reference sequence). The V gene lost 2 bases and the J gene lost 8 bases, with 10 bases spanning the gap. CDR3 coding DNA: TGTGCCAGCAGCTTTGGAGGGAGCGGCTACACCTTC. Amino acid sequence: CASSFGGSGYTF.

In DNA form, the CDR3 reads TGTGCCATCAGTGATAGCGGGGGCTCCTACAATGAGCAGTTCTTC. Encoded protein: CAISDSGGSYNEQFF. The gene calls are TRBV10-3 and TRBJ2-1; 9 bases map to TRBD2. The CDR3 contains 15 residues. Germline-derived CDR1 and CDR2 are ENHRY and SYGVKD. V lost 3 bases and J lost 0; bases outside the gene matches: 0.

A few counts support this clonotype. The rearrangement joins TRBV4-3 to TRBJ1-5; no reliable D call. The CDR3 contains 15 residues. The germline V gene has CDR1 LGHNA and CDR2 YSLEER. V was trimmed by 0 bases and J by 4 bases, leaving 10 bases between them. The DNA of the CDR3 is TGCGCCAGCAGCCAAGATTCAACCAGGAATCAGCCCCAGCATTTT. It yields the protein CASSQDSTRNQPQHF.

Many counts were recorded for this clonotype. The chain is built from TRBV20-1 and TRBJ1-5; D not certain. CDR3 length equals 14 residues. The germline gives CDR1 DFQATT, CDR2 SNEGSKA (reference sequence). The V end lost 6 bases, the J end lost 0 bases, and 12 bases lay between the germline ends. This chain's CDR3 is CSAESIDSNQPQHF. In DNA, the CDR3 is TGCAGTGCCGAGTCAATTGATAGCAATCAGCCCCAGCATTTT.

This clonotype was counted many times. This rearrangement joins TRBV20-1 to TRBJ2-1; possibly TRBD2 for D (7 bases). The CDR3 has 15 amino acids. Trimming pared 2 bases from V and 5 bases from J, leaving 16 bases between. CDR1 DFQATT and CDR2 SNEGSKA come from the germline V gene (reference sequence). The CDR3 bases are TGCAGTGCTAGAAGCCGGGGGGCGATAGACAATGAGCAGTTCTTC. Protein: CSARSRGAIDNEQFF.

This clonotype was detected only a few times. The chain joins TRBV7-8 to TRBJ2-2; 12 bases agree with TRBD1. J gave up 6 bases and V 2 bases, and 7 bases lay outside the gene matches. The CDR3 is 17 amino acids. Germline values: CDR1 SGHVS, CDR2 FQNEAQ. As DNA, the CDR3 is TGTGCCAGCAGCTTATATCCGGGACAGGGGGCCGCCGGGGAGCTGTTTTTT. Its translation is CASSLYPGQGAAGELFF.

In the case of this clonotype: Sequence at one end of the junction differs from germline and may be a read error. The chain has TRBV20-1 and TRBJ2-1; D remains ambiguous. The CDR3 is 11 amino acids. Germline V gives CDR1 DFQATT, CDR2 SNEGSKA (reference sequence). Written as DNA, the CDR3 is TGCAGGGCCGACTCCAACAATGAGCAGTTCTTC. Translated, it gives CRADSNNEQFF.

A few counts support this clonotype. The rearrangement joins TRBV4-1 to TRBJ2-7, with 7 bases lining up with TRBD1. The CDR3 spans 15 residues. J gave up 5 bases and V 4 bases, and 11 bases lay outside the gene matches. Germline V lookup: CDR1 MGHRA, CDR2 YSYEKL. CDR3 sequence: CASSRLTGTFHEQYF. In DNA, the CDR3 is TGCGCCAGCAGCCGCTTGACAGGGACCTTCCACGAGCAGTACTTC.

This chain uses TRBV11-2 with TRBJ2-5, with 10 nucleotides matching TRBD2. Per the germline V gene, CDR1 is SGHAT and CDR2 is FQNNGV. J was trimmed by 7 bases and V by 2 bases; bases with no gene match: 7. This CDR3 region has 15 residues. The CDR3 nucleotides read TGTGCCAGCAGCTTAAGCGGGGGGGCCTTCGGGACCCAGTACTTC. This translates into CASSLSGGAFGTQYF.

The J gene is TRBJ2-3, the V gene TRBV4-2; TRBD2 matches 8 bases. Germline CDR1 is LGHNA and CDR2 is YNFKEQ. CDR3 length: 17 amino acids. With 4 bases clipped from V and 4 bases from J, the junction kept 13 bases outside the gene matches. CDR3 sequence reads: CASSPLGIGGAADTQYF. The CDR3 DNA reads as TGTGCCAGCAGCCCTCTAGGTATCGGGGGGGCGGCAGATACGCAGTATTTT.

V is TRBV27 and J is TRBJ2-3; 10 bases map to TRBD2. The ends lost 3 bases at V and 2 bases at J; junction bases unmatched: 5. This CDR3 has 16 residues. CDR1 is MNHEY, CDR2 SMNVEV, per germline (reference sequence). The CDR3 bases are TGTGCCAGCAGTTTCGTAGCGGGGGGTCTCACAGATACGCAGTATTTT. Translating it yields CASSFVAGGLTDTQYF.

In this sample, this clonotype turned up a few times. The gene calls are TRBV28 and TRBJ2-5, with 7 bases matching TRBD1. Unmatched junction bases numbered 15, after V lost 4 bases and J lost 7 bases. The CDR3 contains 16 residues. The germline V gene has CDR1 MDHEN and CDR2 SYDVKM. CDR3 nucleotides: TGTGCCAGCAGTTCAGAGACAGGGAGCCGCCGTTGGACCCAGTACTTC. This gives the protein CASSSETGSRRWTQYF. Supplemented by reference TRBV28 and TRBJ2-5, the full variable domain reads DVKVTQSSRYLVKRTGEKVFLECVQDMDHENMFWYRQDPGLGLRLIYFSYDVKMKEKGDIPEGYSVSREKKERFSLILESASTNQTSMYLCASSSETGSRRWTQYFGPGTRLLVL.

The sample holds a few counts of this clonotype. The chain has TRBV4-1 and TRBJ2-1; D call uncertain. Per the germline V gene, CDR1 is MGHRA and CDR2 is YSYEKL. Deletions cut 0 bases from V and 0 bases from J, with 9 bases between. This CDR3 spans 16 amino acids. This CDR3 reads CASSQDLASSYNEQFF. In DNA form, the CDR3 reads TGCGCCAGCAGCCAAGATTTGGCTAGCTCCTACAATGAGCAGTTCTTC.

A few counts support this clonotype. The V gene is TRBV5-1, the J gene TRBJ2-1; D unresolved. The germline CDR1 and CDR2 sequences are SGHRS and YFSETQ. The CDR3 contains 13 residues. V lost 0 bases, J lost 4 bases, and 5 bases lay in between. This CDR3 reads CASSLDSYNEQFF. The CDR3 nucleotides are TGCGCCAGCAGCTTGGATTCTTACAATGAGCAGTTCTTC.

The CDR3 loop reads CASSQEAPGGRNTGELFF. In DNA, the CDR3 is TGCGCCAGCAGCCAAGAAGCTCCGGGGGGGCGGAACACCGGGGAGCTGTTTTTT. V usage is TRBV4-3 and J usage is TRBJ2-2; 8 nucleotides match TRBD2. The CDR3 has 18 residues. Per germline, CDR1 LGHNA and CDR2 YSLEER. V dropped 0 bases and J dropped 1; count of bases not matched to a gene: 7.

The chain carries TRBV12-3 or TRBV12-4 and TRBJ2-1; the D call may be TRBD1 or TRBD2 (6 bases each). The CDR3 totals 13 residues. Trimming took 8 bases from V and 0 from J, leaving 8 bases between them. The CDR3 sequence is CASGGGSYNEQFF. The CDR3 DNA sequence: TGTGCCAGCGGAGGGGGCTCCTACAATGAGCAGTTCTTC.

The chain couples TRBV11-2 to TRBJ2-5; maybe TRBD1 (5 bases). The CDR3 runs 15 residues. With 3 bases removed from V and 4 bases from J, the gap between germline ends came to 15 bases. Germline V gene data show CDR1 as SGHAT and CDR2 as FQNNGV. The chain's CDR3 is CASSFAAGLLETQYF. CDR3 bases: TGTGCCAGCAGCTTCGCCGCAGGGCTTCTAGAGACCCAGTACTTC.

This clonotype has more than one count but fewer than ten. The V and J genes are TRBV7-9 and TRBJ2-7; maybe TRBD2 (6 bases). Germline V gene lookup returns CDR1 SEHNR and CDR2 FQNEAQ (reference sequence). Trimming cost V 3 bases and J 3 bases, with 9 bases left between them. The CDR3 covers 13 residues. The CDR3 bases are TGTGCCAGCAGCTTTGGCGGGGACTACGAGCAGTACGTC. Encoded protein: CASSFGGDYEQYV.

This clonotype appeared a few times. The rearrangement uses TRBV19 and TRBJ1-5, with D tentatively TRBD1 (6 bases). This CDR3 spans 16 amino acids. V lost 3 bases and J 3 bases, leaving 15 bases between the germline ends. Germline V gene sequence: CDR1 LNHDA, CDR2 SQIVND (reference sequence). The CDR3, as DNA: TGTGCCAGTAGTATGGTTGGGGGGCAATACAATCAGCCCCAGCATTTT. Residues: CASSMVGGQYNQPQHF. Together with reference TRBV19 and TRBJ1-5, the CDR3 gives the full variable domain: DGGITQSPKYLFRKEGQNVTLSCEQNLNHDAMYWYRQDPGQGLRLIYYSQIVNDFQKGDIAEGYSVSREKKESFPLTVTSAQKNPTAFYLCASSMVGGQYNQPQHFGDGTRLSIL.

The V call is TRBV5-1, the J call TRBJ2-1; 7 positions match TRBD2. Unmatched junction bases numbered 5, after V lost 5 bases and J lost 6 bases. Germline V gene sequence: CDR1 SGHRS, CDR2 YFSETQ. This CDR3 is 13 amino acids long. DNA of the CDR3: TGCGCCAGCAGACTGGGCGGGAGCAATGAGCAGTTCTTC. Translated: CASRLGGSNEQFF.

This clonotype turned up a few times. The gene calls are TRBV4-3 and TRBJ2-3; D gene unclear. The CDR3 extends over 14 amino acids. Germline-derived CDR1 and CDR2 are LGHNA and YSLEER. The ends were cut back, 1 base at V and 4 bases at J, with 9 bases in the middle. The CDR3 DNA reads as TGCGCCAGCAGCCAAGGGGTTTTAGCAGATACGCAGTATTTT. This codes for CASSQGVLADTQYF.

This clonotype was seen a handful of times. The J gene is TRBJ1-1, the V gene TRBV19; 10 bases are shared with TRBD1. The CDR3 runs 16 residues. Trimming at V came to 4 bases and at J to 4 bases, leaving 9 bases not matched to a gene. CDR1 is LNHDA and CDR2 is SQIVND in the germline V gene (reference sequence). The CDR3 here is CASSTKQDRGLTEAFF. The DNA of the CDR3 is TGTGCCAGTAGTACGAAACAAGACAGGGGGCTCACTGAAGCTTTCTTT.

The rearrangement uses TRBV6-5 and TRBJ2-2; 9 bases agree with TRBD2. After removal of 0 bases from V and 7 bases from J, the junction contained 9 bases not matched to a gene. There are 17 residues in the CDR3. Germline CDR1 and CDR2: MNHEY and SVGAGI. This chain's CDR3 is CASSYSASGAGRGELFF. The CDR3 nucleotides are TGTGCCAGCAGTTACTCGGCTAGCGGGGCGGGACGCGGGGAGCTGTTTTTT.

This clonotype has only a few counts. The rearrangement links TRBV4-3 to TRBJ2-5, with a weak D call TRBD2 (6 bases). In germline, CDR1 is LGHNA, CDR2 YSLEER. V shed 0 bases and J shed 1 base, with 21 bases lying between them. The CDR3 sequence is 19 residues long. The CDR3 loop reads CASSQDLLPGDSLQETQYF. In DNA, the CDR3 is TGCGCCAGCAGCCAAGATCTATTACCCGGGGACTCTCTCCAAGAGACCCAGTACTTC.

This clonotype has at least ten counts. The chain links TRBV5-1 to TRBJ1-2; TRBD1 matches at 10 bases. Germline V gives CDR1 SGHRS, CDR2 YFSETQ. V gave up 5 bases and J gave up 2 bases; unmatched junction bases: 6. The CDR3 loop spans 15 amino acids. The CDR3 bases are TGCGCCAGCAGGCCTCCGGGACAGGGGAACTATGGCTACACCTTC. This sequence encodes CASRPPGQGNYGYTF.

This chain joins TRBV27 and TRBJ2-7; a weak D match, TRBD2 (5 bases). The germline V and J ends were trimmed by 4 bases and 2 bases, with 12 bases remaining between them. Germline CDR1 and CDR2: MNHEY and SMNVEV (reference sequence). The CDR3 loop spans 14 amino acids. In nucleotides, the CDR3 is TGTGCCAGCAGTTGGGCATCCGGGGCCTACGAGCAGTACTTC. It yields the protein CASSWASGAYEQYF.

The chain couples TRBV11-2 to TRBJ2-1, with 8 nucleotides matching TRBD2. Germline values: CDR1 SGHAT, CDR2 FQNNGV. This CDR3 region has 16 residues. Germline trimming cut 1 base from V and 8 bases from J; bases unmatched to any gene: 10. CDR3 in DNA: TGTGCCAGCAGCTTAGGTACCGGGGGGGCGAGTTATGAGCAGTTCTTC. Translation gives CASSLGTGGASYEQFF.

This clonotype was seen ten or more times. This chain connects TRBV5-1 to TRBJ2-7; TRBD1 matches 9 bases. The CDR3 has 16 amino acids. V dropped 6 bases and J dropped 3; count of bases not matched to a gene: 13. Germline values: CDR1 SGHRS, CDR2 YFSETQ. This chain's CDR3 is CASTRTGEGFGYEQYF. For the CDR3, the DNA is TGCGCCAGCACCAGGACAGGGGAGGGTTTTGGCTACGAGCAGTACTTC.

The CDR3 DNA sequence: TGTGCCAGCAGCTTAGGGACAGGCCATTCACCCCTCCACTTT. Amino acid sequence: CASSLGTGHSPLHF. The chain joins TRBV7-6 to TRBJ1-6; 7 positions agree with TRBD1. Per germline, CDR1 SGHVS and CDR2 FNYEAQ. The CDR3 runs 14 residues. Losses at the gene ends were 1 base for V and 8 bases for J; bases not matched to a gene: 2.

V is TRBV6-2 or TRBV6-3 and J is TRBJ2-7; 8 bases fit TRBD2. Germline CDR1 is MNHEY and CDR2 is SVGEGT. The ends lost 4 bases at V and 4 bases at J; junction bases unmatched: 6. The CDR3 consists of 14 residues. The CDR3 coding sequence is TGTGCCAGCAGTTTAAGACTAGCGCCGTACGAGCAGTACGTC. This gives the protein CASSLRLAPYEQYV.

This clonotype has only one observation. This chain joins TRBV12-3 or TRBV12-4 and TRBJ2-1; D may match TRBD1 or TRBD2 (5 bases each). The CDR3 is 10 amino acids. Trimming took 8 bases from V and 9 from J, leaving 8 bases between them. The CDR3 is CASGTGEQFF. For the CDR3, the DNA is TGTGCCAGCGGGACCGGTGAGCAGTTCTTC.